The 18 T cell receptor beta chains below all came from one sample that was sequenced in a study of cytomegalovirus exposure and HLA in healthy donors (dated by TCRdb to the late 2010s). Library generation was performed with the immunoSEQ multiplex PCR assay. The multiplex PCR relied on a mix of 60 forward primers for TCR Vbeta segments and 13 reverse primers for TCR Jbeta segments. TCRdb's version of the immuneACCESS table is confined to in-frame rearrangements and falls short of the full clone set. An unresolved V gene accounts for under half of the shortfall where checked; the remainder is of unknown origin. The sample contains about 130,000 clones, around four fifths of them found a single time. The ten largest make up 5.5% to 7% of the sample. Sequencing was carried out using PBMCs. The receptors here all came from a woman in her forties in good health and CMV-seropositive.

V is TRBV27 and J is TRBJ2-7, with 11 bases lining up with TRBD2. The V segment lost 6 bases and the J segment 6 bases; nucleotides outside the gene matches: 13. The CDR3 is 16 amino acids. The germline gives CDR1 MNHEY, CDR2 SMNVEV (reference sequence). Here the CDR3 DNA reads TGTGCCAGCAGCCCCCGCCCCACTAGCGGGAGAAGCGAGCAGTACTTC. This gives the protein CASSPRPTSGRSEQYF.

V usage is TRBV18 and J usage is TRBJ2-5; 10 bases agree with TRBD1. CDR1 and CDR2 from the germline V gene are KGHSH and LQKENI. Trimming cost V 3 bases and J 2 bases; bases outside gene matches: 9. This CDR3 has 17 amino acids. The CDR3 here is CASSPNVAGQGQETQYF. In DNA, the CDR3 is TGTGCCAGCTCACCCAACGTAGCGGGACAGGGGCAAGAGACCCAGTACTTC. The full variable domain, with the rest looked up from reference TRBV18 and TRBJ2-5, is NAGVMQNPRHLVRRRGQEARLRCSPMKGHSHVYWYRQLPEEGLKFMVYLQKENIIDESGMPKERFSAEFPKEGPSILRIQQVVRGDSAAYFCASSPNVAGQGQETQYFGPGTRLLVL.

With regard to this clone: Other DNA sequences in this specimen translate into the identical CDR3. This chain links TRBV29-1 with TRBJ2-1; 8 bases match TRBD2. The CDR3 contains 14 residues. Germline V gene data show CDR1 as SQVTM and CDR2 as ANQGSEA. The V and J ends lost 7 bases and 0 bases, in that order; junction bases with no gene match: 5. The CDR3 loop reads CSALSGSSYNEQFF. CDR3 bases: TGCAGCGCCCTAAGCGGGAGCTCCTACAATGAGCAGTTCTTC.

The chain joins TRBV6-1 to TRBJ1-1; 8 bases align to TRBD1. Losses at the gene ends were 6 bases for V and 6 bases for J; bases not matched to a gene: 12. Germline V gene data show CDR1 as MNHNS and CDR2 as SASEGT. There are 15 residues in the CDR3. This CDR3 reads CASRTKTGAFAEAFF. CDR3 DNA sequence: TGTGCCAGCAGGACTAAGACAGGGGCCTTCGCTGAAGCTTTCTTT.

The chain couples TRBV2 to TRBJ1-1, with D maybe TRBD1 (6 bases). This CDR3 spans 13 amino acids. In germline, CDR1 is SNHLY, CDR2 FYNNEI. V shed 1 base and J shed 5 bases, with 8 bases lying between them. CDR3 sequence reads: CASSEEGGTEAFF. CDR3 coding DNA: TGTGCCAGCAGTGAAGAGGGGGGGACTGAAGCTTTCTTT.

The chain combines TRBV19 with TRBJ1-1; D uncertain. Germline V gives CDR1 LNHDA, CDR2 SQIVND (reference sequence). The CDR3 sequence is 14 residues long. The germline V and J ends were trimmed by 5 bases and 6 bases, with 16 bases remaining between them. CDR3 in DNA: TGTGCCAGTAGTGTATCGTCCTATTCCCCTGAAGCTTTCTTT. Translated: CASSVSSYSPEAFF.

The sample holds one count of this clone. The gene calls are TRBV7-2 and TRBJ1-1; the D gene is possibly TRBD1 (5 bases). The germline CDR1 and CDR2 sequences are SGHTA and FQGNSA. Trimming took 3 bases from V and 1 from J, leaving 12 bases between them. The CDR3 sequence is 15 residues long. In nucleotides, the CDR3 is TGTGCCAGCAGCTTCCGCCAGGGAGGGAACACTGAAGCTTTCTTT. As protein: CASSFRQGGNTEAFF.

The gene calls are TRBV5-1 and TRBJ1-3; D remains ambiguous. V shed 4 bases and J shed 0 bases, with 11 bases lying between them. Germline-derived CDR1 and CDR2 are SGHRS and YFSETQ. The length of the CDR3 is 15 residues. In nucleotides, the CDR3 is TGCGCCAGCAGCCTAGACCAGAACTCTGGAAACACCATATATTTT. Protein product: CASSLDQNSGNTIYF.

The chain couples TRBV6-6 to TRBJ2-1; possible D gene TRBD1, 6 bases. The germline V gene has CDR1 MNHNY and CDR2 SVGAGI (reference sequence). The CDR3 is 16 amino acids. Deletions cut 2 bases from V and 0 bases from J, with 11 bases between. CDR3 nucleotide sequence: TGTGCCAGCAGTTACGAAAGGGGGTTCTCCTACAATGAGCAGTTCTTC. This encodes CASSYERGFSYNEQFF.

This clone was detected only a few times. V and J are TRBV9 and TRBJ2-3; D is unresolved. The CDR3 runs 17 residues. Looked up from germline, CDR1 is SGDLS and CDR2 is YYNGEE. Trimming stripped 0 bases from V and 2 bases from J, with 16 bases between. CDR3 nucleotides: TGTGCCAGCAGCGTAGCTACGGGTGTCGTCTTCACAGATACGCAGTATTTT. Translated, it gives CASSVATGVVFTDTQYF.

The chain uses TRBV5-1 and TRBJ1-4; the match to TRBD1 covers 7 bases. The CDR3 runs 15 residues. Trimming removed 4 bases from V and 0 bases from J; junction bases left unmatched: 3. The germline V gene encodes CDR1 SGHRS and CDR2 YFSETQ. CDR3 in DNA: TGCGCCAGCAGCGAAGGGACAGCAACTAATGAAAAACTGTTTTTT. Encoded protein: CASSEGTATNEKLFF.

This clone came up a few times. The chain employs TRBV7-9 and TRBJ1-1; D might be TRBD1 (5 bases). Trimming removed 5 bases from V and 4 bases from J, with 14 bases in between. CDR1 SEHNR and CDR2 FQNEAQ come from the germline V gene (reference sequence). CDR3 length equals 14 residues. The DNA for the CDR3 is TGTGCCAGCAGCCGGATGGGGGGAGGCACTGAAGCTTTCTTT. It yields the protein CASSRMGGGTEAFF.

This rearrangement joins TRBV5-1 to TRBJ2-7; D may be TRBD1 (5 bases). The CDR3 covers 13 residues. Trimming cost V 2 bases and J 2 bases, with 8 bases left between them. Germline V CDR1 and CDR2: SGHRS, YFSETQ. The CDR3 coding sequence is TGCGCCAGCAGCTTAAAGGGGACCTACGAGCAGTACTTC. This translates into CASSLKGTYEQYF.

This chain connects TRBV6-5 to TRBJ2-1; 13 nucleotides align to TRBD2. The CDR3 loop spans 15 amino acids. Germline CDR1 MNHEY, CDR2 SVGAGI. V gave up 6 bases and J gave up 9 bases; unmatched junction bases: 8. The CDR3 here is CASRLTGLAGAEQFF. Written as DNA, the CDR3 is TGTGCCAGCAGACTAACTGGACTAGCGGGAGCTGAGCAGTTCTTC.

The chain is built from TRBV15 and TRBJ2-3; 12 bases map to TRBD2. V lost 1 base and J lost 0; bases outside the gene matches: 5. Germline CDR1 is LNHNV and CDR2 is YYDKDF (reference sequence). This CDR3 has 18 residues. The CDR3 sequence: CATSRGGLAGTSTDTQYF. The DNA of the CDR3 is TGTGCCACCAGCAGAGGCGGACTAGCGGGGACTAGCACAGATACGCAGTATTTT.

The rearrangement uses TRBV28 and TRBJ2-7; 10 bases line up with TRBD1. V lost 11 bases, J lost 2 bases, and 9 bases stayed unmatched. The length of the CDR3 is 14 residues. Per germline, CDR1 MDHEN and CDR2 SYDVKM. The DNA for the CDR3 is TGTGCCGTAAGTCCGGGACAGGGGACCTACGAGCAGTACTTC. Translating gives CAVSPGQGTYEQYF. Looking up the rest from reference TRBV28 and TRBJ2-7 gives the full variable domain: DVKVTQSSRYLVKRTGEKVFLECVQDMDHENMFWYRQDPGLGLRLIYFSYDVKMKEKGDIPEGYSVSREKKERFSLILESASTNQTSMYLCAVSPGQGTYEQYFGPGTRLTVT.

In this sample, this clone turned up a few times. This chain connects TRBV5-1 to TRBJ2-7; 10 bases are a match to TRBD1. Looked up from germline, CDR1 is SGHRS and CDR2 is YFSETQ. After removal of 4 bases from V and 0 bases from J, the junction contained 4 bases not matched to a gene. The CDR3 length is 15 residues. The CDR3 spells CASSRQGATSYEQYF. CDR3 bases: TGCGCCAGCAGCAGACAGGGGGCAACCTCCTACGAGCAGTACTTC.

The chain joins TRBV7-2 to TRBJ2-3, with 9 bases matching TRBD2. The CDR3 sequence is 15 residues long. The ends lost 4 bases at V and 4 bases at J; junction bases unmatched: 6. The germline V gene encodes CDR1 SGHTA and CDR2 FQGNSA. The DNA for the CDR3 is TGTGCCAGCAGCTCGCCCGGGACTAGCCCAGATACGCAGTATTTT. The encoded protein is CASSSPGTSPDTQYF.